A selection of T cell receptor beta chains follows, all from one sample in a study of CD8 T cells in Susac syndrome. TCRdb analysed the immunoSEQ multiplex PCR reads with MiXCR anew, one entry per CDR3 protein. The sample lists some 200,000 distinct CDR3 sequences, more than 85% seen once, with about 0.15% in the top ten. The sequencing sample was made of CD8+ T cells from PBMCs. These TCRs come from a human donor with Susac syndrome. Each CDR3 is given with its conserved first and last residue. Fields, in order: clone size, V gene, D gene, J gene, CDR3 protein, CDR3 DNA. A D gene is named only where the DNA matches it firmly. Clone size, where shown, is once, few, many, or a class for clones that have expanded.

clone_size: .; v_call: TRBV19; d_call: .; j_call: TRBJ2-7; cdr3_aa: CASSISGATYEQYF; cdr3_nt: TGTGCCAGTAGTATATCGGGGGCAACCTACGAGCAGTACTTC
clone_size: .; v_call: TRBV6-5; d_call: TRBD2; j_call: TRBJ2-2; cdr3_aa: CASRFGLDYKGELFF; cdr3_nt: TGTGCCAGCAGATTCGGACTAGACTACAAAGGGGAGCTGTTTTTT
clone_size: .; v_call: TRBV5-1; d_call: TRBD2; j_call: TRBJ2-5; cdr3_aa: CASSLAGLEETQYF; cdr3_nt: TGCGCCAGCAGCTTGGCGGGACTAGAAGAGACCCAGTACTTC
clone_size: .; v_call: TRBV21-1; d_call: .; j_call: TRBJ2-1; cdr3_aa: CASSKGLAGASYNEQFF; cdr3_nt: TGTGCCAGCAGCAAAGGCCTAGCGGGAGCCTCCTACAATGAGCAGTTCTTC
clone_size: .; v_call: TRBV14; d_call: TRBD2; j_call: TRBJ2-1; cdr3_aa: CASSQDTSGNFNEQFF; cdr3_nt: TGTGCCAGCAGCCAAGATACAAGCGGGAACTTCAATGAGCAGTTCTTC
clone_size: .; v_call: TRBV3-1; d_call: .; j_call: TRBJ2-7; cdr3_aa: CASSQEGFSYEQYF; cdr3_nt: TGTGCCAGCAGCCAAGAGGGGTTTTCCTACGAGCAGTACTTC
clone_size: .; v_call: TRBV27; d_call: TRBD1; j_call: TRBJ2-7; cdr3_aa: CASARDSSYEQYF; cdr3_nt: TGTGCCAGCGCAAGGGACAGTTCCTACGAGCAGTACTTC
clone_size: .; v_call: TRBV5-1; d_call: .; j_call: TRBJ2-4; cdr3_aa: CASSLDGQEKYF; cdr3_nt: TGCGCCAGCAGCTTGGACGGGCAAGAGAAATACTTC
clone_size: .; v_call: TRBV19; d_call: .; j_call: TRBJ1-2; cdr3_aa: CASSIAGTAYGYTF; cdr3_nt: TGTGCCAGTAGTATAGCCGGGACCGCGTATGGCTACACCTTC
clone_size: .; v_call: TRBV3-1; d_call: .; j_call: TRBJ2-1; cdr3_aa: CASSQDGGVYNEQFF; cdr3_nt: TGTGCCAGCAGCCAAGATGGAGGGGTATACAATGAGCAGTTCTTC
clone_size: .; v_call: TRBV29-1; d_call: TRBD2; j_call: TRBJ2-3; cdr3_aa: CSLEGRAGDTQYF; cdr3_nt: TGCAGCCTTGAGGGGAGGGCCGGTGATACGCAGTATTTT
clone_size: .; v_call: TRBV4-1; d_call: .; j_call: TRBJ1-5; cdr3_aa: CASSHSQGQPQHF; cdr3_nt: TGCGCCAGCAGCCACTCACAAGGACAGCCCCAGCATTTT
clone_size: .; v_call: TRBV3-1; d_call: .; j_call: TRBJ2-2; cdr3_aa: CASSQDQNTGELFF; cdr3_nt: TGTGCCAGCAGCCAAGATCAGAACACCGGGGAGCTGTTTTTT
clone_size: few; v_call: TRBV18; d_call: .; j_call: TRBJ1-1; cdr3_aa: CASSPAGMNTEAFF; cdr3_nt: TGTGCCAGCTCACCAGCAGGGATGAACACTGAAGCTTTCTTT
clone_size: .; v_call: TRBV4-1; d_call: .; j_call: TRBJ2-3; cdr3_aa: CASSQGSGHDTQYF; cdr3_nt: TGCGCCAGCAGCCAAGGGAGTGGTCATGATACGCAGTATTTT
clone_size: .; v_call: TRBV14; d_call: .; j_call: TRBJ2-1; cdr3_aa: CASSPPGRPPYNEQFF; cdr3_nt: TGTGCCAGCAGCCCTCCGGGGCGGCCACCTTACAATGAGCAGTTCTTC
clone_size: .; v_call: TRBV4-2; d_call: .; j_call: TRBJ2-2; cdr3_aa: CASSQDLSAEYGGELFF; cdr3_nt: TGTGCCAGCAGCCAAGATCTATCGGCGGAGTATGGCGGGGAGCTGTTTTTT
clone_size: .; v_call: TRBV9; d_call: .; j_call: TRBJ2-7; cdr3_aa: CASSARGAVEQYF; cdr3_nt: TGTGCCAGCAGCGCCCGAGGGGCTGTCGAGCAGTACTTC
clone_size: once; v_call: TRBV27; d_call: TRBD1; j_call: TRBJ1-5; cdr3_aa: CASSSLRGRGQPQHF; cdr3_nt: TGTGCCAGCAGTTCCTTGAGGGGGCGCGGGCAGCCCCAGCATTTT
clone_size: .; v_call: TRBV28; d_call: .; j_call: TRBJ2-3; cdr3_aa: CASSFPPATDTQYF; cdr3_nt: TGTGCCAGCAGTTTCCCCCCCGCCACAGATACGCAGTATTTT
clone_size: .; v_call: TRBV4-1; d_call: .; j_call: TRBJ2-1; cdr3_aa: CASSQAFAASNNEQFF; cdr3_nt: TGCGCCAGCAGCCAAGCATTCGCCGCTAGCAACAATGAGCAGTTCTTC
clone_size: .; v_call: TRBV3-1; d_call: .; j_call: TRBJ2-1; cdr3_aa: CATSPVTSGYNEQFF; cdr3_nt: TGTGCCACCAGCCCTGTCACATCGGGATACAATGAGCAGTTCTTC
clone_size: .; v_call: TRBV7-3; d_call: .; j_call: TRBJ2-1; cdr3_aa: CASSLEVQDDEQFF; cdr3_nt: TGTGCCAGCAGCTTAGAGGTTCAGGACGATGAGCAGTTCTTC
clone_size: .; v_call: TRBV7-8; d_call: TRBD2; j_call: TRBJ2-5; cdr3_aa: CASSLYPAGGGETQYF; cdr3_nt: TGTGCCAGCAGCTTATACCCAGCGGGGGGTGGGGAGACCCAGTACTTC
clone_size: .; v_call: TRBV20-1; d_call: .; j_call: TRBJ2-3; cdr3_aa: CSARSASTDTQYF; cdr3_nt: TGCAGTGCTAGGTCTGCCAGCACAGATACGCAGTATTTT
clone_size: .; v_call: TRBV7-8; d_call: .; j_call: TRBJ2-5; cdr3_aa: CATAQGVYETQYF; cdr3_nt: TGTGCCACTGCCCAAGGGGTTTACGAGACCCAGTACTTC
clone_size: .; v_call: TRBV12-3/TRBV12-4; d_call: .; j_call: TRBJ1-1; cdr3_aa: CASSPAGYMNTEAFF; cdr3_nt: TGTGCCAGCAGCCCGGCAGGATACATGAACACTGAAGCTTTCTTT
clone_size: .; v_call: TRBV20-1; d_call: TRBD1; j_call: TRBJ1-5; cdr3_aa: CSARGRGTAYQPQHF; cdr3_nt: TGCAGTGCTAGAGGCCGGGGGACAGCCTATCAGCCCCAGCATTTT
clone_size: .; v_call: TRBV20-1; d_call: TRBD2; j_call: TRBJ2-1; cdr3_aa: CSARREDSYNEQFF; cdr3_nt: TGCAGTGCTAGACGGGAGGATTCCTACAATGAGCAGTTCTTC
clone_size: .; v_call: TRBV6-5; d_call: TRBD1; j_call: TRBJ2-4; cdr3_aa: CASSYYRGYQNIQYF; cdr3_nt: TGTGCCAGCAGTTACTACAGGGGGTACCAAAACATTCAGTACTTC
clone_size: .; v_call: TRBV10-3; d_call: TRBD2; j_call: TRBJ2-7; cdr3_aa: CAISGGLAGAGSYEQYF; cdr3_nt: TGTGCCATCAGTGGAGGACTAGCGGGGGCGGGCTCCTACGAGCAGTACTTC
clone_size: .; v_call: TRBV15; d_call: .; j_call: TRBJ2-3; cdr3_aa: CATSRVWKDAQYF; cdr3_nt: TGTGCCACCAGCAGAGTATGGAAGGATGCGCAGTATTTT
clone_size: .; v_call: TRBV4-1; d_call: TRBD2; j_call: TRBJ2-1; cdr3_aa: CASSSGLAGGRGNEQFF; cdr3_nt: TGCGCCAGCAGCAGCGGACTAGCGGGAGGTCGGGGCAATGAGCAGTTCTTC
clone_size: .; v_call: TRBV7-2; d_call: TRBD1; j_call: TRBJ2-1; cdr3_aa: CASSFTGGIPGHEQFF; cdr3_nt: TGTGCCAGCAGCTTTACAGGGGGTATACCTGGCCATGAGCAGTTCTTC
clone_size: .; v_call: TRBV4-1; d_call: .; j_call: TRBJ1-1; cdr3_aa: CASSLPDHRYAFF; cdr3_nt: TGCGCCAGCAGCCTTCCTGACCACAGGTATGCCTTCTTT
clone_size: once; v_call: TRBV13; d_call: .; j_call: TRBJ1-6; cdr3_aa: CASSSPGSSYNSPLHF; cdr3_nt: TGTGCCAGCAGCTCCCCAGGGAGCTCCTATAATTCACCCCTCCACTTT
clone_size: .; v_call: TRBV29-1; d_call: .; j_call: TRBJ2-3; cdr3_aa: CSVEIGSTDTQYF; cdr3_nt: TGCAGCGTTGAAATCGGAAGCACAGATACGCAGTATTTT
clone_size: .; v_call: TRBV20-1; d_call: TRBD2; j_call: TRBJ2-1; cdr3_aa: CSARGLLAGGPDEQFF; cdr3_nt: TGCAGTGCTAGGGGACTTCTAGCGGGAGGGCCGGATGAGCAGTTCTTC
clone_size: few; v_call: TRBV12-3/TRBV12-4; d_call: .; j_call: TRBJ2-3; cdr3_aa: CASSLGGTSTDTQYF; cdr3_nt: TGTGCCAGCAGTCTCGGGGGAACTAGCACAGATACGCAGTATTTT
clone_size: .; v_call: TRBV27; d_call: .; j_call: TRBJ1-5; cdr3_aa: CASSSSGGPYSNQPQHF; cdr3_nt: TGTGCCAGCAGCAGCAGTGGGGGACCCTATAGCAATCAGCCCCAGCATTTT
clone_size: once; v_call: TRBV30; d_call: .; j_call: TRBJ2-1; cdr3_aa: CAWSPGRGSRNEQFF; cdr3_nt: TGTGCCTGGAGTCCCGGGCGGGGTAGCCGCAATGAGCAGTTCTTC
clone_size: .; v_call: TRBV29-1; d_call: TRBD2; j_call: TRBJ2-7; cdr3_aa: CSVEASGTFSYEQYF; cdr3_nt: TGCAGCGTTGAAGCTAGCGGGACTTTCTCCTACGAGCAGTACTTC
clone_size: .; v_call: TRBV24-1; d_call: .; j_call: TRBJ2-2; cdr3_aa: CATGGFGTGELFF; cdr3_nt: TGTGCCACCGGGGGGTTCGGCACCGGGGAGCTGTTTTTT
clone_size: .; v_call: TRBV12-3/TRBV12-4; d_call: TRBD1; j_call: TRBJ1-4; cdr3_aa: CASSMDRAREKLFF; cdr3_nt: TGTGCCAGCAGTATGGACAGGGCGCGTGAAAAACTGTTTTTT
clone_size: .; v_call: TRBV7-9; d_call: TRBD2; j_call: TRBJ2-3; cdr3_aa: CASSPTSGGAADTQYF; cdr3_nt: TGTGCCAGCAGCCCCACTAGCGGGGGGGCAGCAGATACGCAGTATTTT
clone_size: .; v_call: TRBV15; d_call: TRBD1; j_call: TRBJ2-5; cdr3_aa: CATSRDRGLYSETQYF; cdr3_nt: TGTGCCACCAGCAGAGACAGGGGGCTTTATTCGGAGACCCAGTACTTC